This T cell receptor (beta chain) was captured by sequencing in a study of T cell responses to AZD1222 COVID-19 vaccine. The assay was immunoSEQ multiplex PCR, and TCRdb's table has in-frame clones only and misses some. The table includes 75,000 to 90,000 clones, more than 75% detected once. Note on this clone: What it binds is not known.

Findings and limits, study-wide: Reports indicate that nearly half of spike-specific TCRs are directed at unmutated variant regions. Seropositive at baseline were only six or seven AZD1222 recipients. Vaccination with two AZD1222 doses was followed by a rise in Spike-specific TCR breadth and depth. Possibly, clonal diversity was underestimated; donors were largely white British and included more females.

The sequence came from an adult in good health. The input for sequencing was peripheral blood, taken on day 0 of AZD1222 vaccination.

The CDR3 DNA reads as TGTGCCAGCAGCTCGTTATACAGGGGTAGGAGCTACGAGCAGTACTTC. Encoded protein: CASSSLYRGRSYEQYF. V usage is TRBV7-2 and J usage is TRBJ2-7; TRBD1 aligns across 7 bases. This CDR3 is 16 amino acids long. The J segment lost 3 bases and the V segment lost 4 bases, leaving 12 bases of the junction unmatched. In germline, CDR1 is SGHTA, CDR2 FQGNSA.